These T cell receptor beta chains were read from a single sample in a study of blood T cell repertoires in COVID-19. Measured with immunoSEQ multiplex PCR; TCRdb has only the in-frame clones, and not every one. This repertoire shows hundreds of thousands of clones, over 75% found once; its top ten account for 8.5% to 9.5%. Material: PBMCs or T cells enriched from blood (not recorded which). These receptors all stem from a woman aged 45 to 65 with acute COVID-19. Both conserved end residues are part of each CDR3. The D gene is left open where the match is weak. Rows give clone size only sometimes, using once, few, many, or a class for an expanded clone.

d_gene	v_gene	abundance	j_gene	CDR3aa	CDR3nt
.	TRBV6-5	.	TRBJ1-1	CASSYSAGLMNTEAFF	TGTGCCAGCAGTTACTCGGCGGGTCTGATGAACACTGAAGCTTTCTTT
TRBD1	TRBV7-9	.	TRBJ1-5	CASSARTGGNQPQHF	TGTGCCAGCAGCGCACGGACAGGAGGCAATCAGCCCCAGCATTTT
.	TRBV29-1	.	TRBJ2-2	CSVMDSTNTGELFF	TGCAGCGTCATGGACAGCACGAACACCGGGGAGCTGTTTTTT
.	TRBV6-5	.	TRBJ2-7	CASSQVWSYEQYF	TGTGCCAGCAGCCAAGTATGGAGCTACGAGCAGTACTTC
.	TRBV30	.	TRBJ1-1	CAFRGKIEAFF	TGTGCCTTCCGAGGGAAAATTGAAGCTTTCTTT
TRBD1	TRBV4-3	once	TRBJ1-2	CASSQDLGQGRSYTF	TGCGCCAGCAGCCAGGACCTTGGACAGGGGAGGAGCTACACCTTC
.	TRBV7-2	.	TRBJ1-5	CASSIGDKYQPQHF	TGTGCCAGCAGTATAGGGGACAAATATCAGCCCCAGCATTTT
TRBD1	TRBV5-5	.	TRBJ1-2	CASSPVGQDYYGYTF	TGTGCCAGCAGCCCGGTGGGACAGGATTACTATGGCTACACCTTC
TRBD1	TRBV29-1	.	TRBJ1-1	CSVPGGTEAFF	TGCAGCGTCCCAGGGGGCACTGAAGCTTTCTTT
TRBD1	TRBV7-9	.	TRBJ1-1	CASTLSGTGNTEAFF	TGTGCCAGCACCTTATCTGGGACAGGGAACACTGAAGCTTTCTTT
TRBD1	TRBV10-1	once	TRBJ2-3	CASSGPGQGRADTQYF	TGCGCCAGCAGTGGACCGGGACAGGGGAGGGCAGATACGCAGTATTTT
.	TRBV27	few	TRBJ1-1	CASRENLNTEAFF	TGTGCCAGCAGGGAGAACTTGAACACTGAAGCTTTCTTT
.	TRBV7-2	.	TRBJ1-2	CASSLEDRGGYTF	TGTGCCAGCAGCTTAGAGGATAGAGGCGGCTACACCTTC
.	TRBV15	.	TRBJ2-3	CATSRVGSSADTQYF	TGTGCCACCAGCAGAGTAGGAAGTAGCGCAGATACGCAGTATTTT
.	TRBV6-5	.	TRBJ1-1	CASRHQNTEAFF	TGTGCCAGCAGACACCAGAACACTGAAGCTTTCTTT
.	TRBV12-2	.	TRBJ1-1	CASRTGGNTEAFF	TGTGCAAGCCGGACAGGGGGAAACACTGAAGCTTTCTTT
TRBD2	TRBV10-1	.	TRBJ2-1	CASRGTSEHNEQFF	TGCGCCAGCAGAGGCACTAGCGAGCACAATGAGCAGTTCTTC
.	TRBV6-1	few	TRBJ1-1	CASSEARGTEAFF	TGTGCCAGCAGTGAAGCGCGAGGGACTGAAGCTTTCTTT
.	TRBV6-5	.	TRBJ1-5	CASNPVLGGQPQHF	TGTGCCAGCAATCCAGTTCTCGGAGGACAGCCCCAGCATTTT
TRBD1	TRBV6-5	few	TRBJ2-7	CASSYEGTGRGEQYF	TGTGCCAGCAGTTACGAGGGGACAGGGAGGGGCGAGCAGTACTTC
.	TRBV2	.	TRBJ2-7	CASLSDSYEQYF	TGTGCCAGCCTCTCCGACAGCTACGAGCAGTACTTC
TRBD2	TRBV5-1	.	TRBJ2-5	CASSPGAGGPEETQYF	TGCGCCAGCAGCCCCGGGGCGGGGGGGCCAGAGGAGACCCAGTACTTC
.	TRBV6-6	.	TRBJ2-2	CASSPLLTGELFF	TGTGCCAGCAGTCCACTTCTTACCGGGGAGCTGTTTTTT
.	TRBV7-7	.	TRBJ1-6	CASSLVSRSWTARINSPLHF	TGTGCTAGCAGCTTAGTTTCTAGGTCTTGGACAGCCCGTATTAATTCACCCCTCCACTTT
.	TRBV2	.	TRBJ2-1	CASSRDTSLNEQFF	TGTGCCAGCAGCAGGGATACCTCTCTAAATGAGCAGTTCTTC
.	TRBV30	.	TRBJ1-6	CAWSPGHGNSPLHF	TGTGCCTGGAGTCCGGGACACGGAAATTCACCCCTCCACTTT
TRBD1	TRBV12-3/TRBV12-4	.	TRBJ1-2	CASSYGQGGGYTF	TGTGCCAGCAGCTACGGACAGGGAGGTGGCTACACCTTC
TRBD1	TRBV10-3	.	TRBJ1-1	CAISESRQGMIAFF	TGTGCCATCAGTGAGTCTCGACAGGGAATGATCGCTTTCTTT
.	TRBV3-1/TRBV3-2	.	TRBJ1-1	CASSQDRGRNTEAFF	TGTGCCAGCAGCCAAGACAGGGGAAGGAACACTGAAGCTTTCTTT
.	TRBV19	few	TRBJ1-5	CASSLTDNQPQHF	TGTGCCAGTAGTCTGACAGATAATCAGCCCCAGCATTTT
TRBD2	TRBV11-2	.	TRBJ2-7	CASSYSGGAPYEQYF	TGTGCCAGCAGCTATAGCGGGGGGGCACCCTACGAGCAGTACTTC